This TCR beta chain was obtained from a study of neurological immune-mediated disorders. This clonotype was observed at least ten times. CDR1 and CDR2 from the germline V gene are MGHRA and YSYEKL. The V gene end was trimmed by 0 bases and the J gene end by 7 bases; junction bases not matched to a gene: 14. The CDR3 is 18 amino acids. The team produced cDNA through 5'RACE using 10-nucleotide random UMIs. TCRdb called the 5' RACE reads again in MiXCR, with one record for every CDR3 protein. The repertoire includes more than 75,000 distinct CDR3 sequences, about 4% of them detected once, and approximately 5.7% sits in the top ten. The time point here: longitudinal time-point 3. Unsorted libraries were prepared from 2 million PBMCs held at -80 C.

This sequence joins TRBV4-1 and TRBJ2-1, with 8 bases aligning to TRBD1. The sample comprised PBMCs. This clonotype was obtained from an older woman with multiple sclerosis. CDR3 residues: CASSQERTGTGSWNEQFF. The CDR3, as DNA: TGCGCCAGCAGCCAAGAGCGTACCGGGACAGGCTCGTGGAATGAGCAGTTCTTC.